What follows are 27 T cell receptor beta chains derived from one specimen sequenced in a study of blood T cell repertoires in COVID-19. Profiling relied on immunoSEQ multiplex PCR, and the TCRdb table lists in-frame clones only, not all of them. This table holds under 300,000 clones, under 90% found once. Sequenced sample: PBMCs or T cells enriched from blood (not recorded which). The receptor set was obtained from a woman aged 40 to 49 who had recovered from COVID-19.

The chain has TRBV5-1 and TRBJ1-4; 7 bases fit TRBD1. This CDR3 spans 16 amino acids. CDR1 is SGHRS and CDR2 is YFSETQ in the germline V gene. The V segment lost 4 bases and the J segment 0 bases; nucleotides outside the gene matches: 6. Here the CDR3 reads CASSPGTASTNEKLFF. The CDR3, as DNA: TGCGCCAGCAGCCCAGGGACAGCGTCAACTAATGAAAAACTGTTTTTT.

The chain couples TRBV5-1 to TRBJ2-1, with 7 bases that match TRBD1. Per the germline V gene, CDR1 is SGHRS and CDR2 is YFSETQ. The trim removed 4 bases at V and 0 bases at J, leaving 4 bases unmatched. CDR3 size: 15 residues. The CDR3 DNA follows: TGCGCCAGCAGCGGGGACAGAACCTCCTACAATGAGCAGTTCTTC. Translated: CASSGDRTSYNEQFF.

V gene TRBV5-1 combines with J gene TRBJ2-5; TRBD1 matches 9 bases. V dropped 4 bases and J dropped 3; count of bases not matched to a gene: 13. This CDR3 is built from 17 residues. The V gene's germline CDR1 is SGHRS and CDR2 YFSETQ. This CDR3 reads CASSTGTGRYWEETQYF. The CDR3 nucleotides read TGCGCCAGCAGCACCGGGACAGGGCGGTATTGGGAAGAGACCCAGTACTTC.

This sequence joins TRBV6-5 and TRBJ1-5; D is perhaps TRBD1 (5 bases). There are 13 residues in the CDR3. Trimming cost V 7 bases and J 6 bases, with 13 bases left between them. Germline V CDR1 and CDR2: MNHEY, SVGAGI. CDR3 loop: CASNRTPGQPQHF. DNA for the CDR3: TGTGCCAGCAATCGGACACCGGGTCAGCCCCAGCATTTT.

The chain has TRBV13 and TRBJ2-4; 12 bases map to TRBD2. With 5 bases clipped from V and 1 base from J, the junction kept 12 bases outside the gene matches. There are 19 residues in the CDR3. CDR1 and CDR2 (germline): PRHDT, FYEKMQ (reference sequence). The CDR3 region is CASSPVKLAGGGAKNIQYF. The CDR3 region has the DNA TGTGCCAGCAGCCCAGTTAAACTAGCGGGAGGTGGGGCCAAAAACATTCAGTACTTC.

This clone came up once. CDR3 amino acids: CASSLYGRSGYTF. CDR3 sequence (DNA): TGCGCCAGCAGCCTTTACGGTCGGTCGGGCTACACCTTC. The chain uses TRBV5-1 and TRBJ1-2; D is ambiguous. From germline, CDR1 is SGHRS and CDR2 YFSETQ. The CDR3 totals 13 residues. The V end lost 4 bases, the J end lost 8 bases, and 15 bases lay between the germline ends.

The genes are TRBV30 and TRBJ2-3, with unresolved D. V lost 2 bases to trimming and J lost 8 bases, with 8 bases between them. The V gene's germline CDR1 is GTSNPN and CDR2 SVGIG (reference sequence). The length of the CDR3 is 11 residues. The CDR3 nucleotides are TGTGCCTGGAGTAGCCGATTTACGCAGTATTTT. Protein product: CAWSSRFTQYF.

For the CDR3, the DNA is TGTGCCAGCAGCCAAGCGGGGGGGCTACAAGAGACCCAGTACTTC. Protein: CASSQAGGLQETQYF. V and J are TRBV3-1 (or the pseudogene TRBV3-2) and TRBJ2-5, with TRBD2 identical over 8 bases. Germline CDR1 is LGHDT and CDR2 is YNNKEL (reference sequence). Germline trimming cut 1 base from V and 2 bases from J; bases unmatched to any gene: 3. The CDR3 is 15 amino acids.

The V and J genes are TRBV5-1 and TRBJ1-2; TRBD1 aligns across 8 bases. The CDR3 is 14 amino acids. V lost 4 bases and J lost 5; bases outside the gene matches: 7. Germline CDR1 reads SGHRS; CDR2 reads YFSETQ. The CDR3 DNA is TGCGCCAGCAGCCACGGGACAGGACTTTATGGCTACACCTTC. It is translated as CASSHGTGLYGYTF.

The chain uses TRBV5-1 and TRBJ2-1; D is unresolved. CDR3 length: 13 amino acids. Trimming removed 1 base from V and 8 bases from J, with 10 bases in between. From germline, CDR1 is SGHRS and CDR2 YFSETQ. The CDR3 region is CASSLLLQDEQFF. DNA of the CDR3: TGCGCCAGCAGCTTGTTGCTCCAGGATGAGCAGTTCTTC.

The rearrangement links TRBV19 to TRBJ2-3, with 9 bases identical to TRBD1. The CDR3 is 14 amino acids. Germline values: CDR1 LNHDA, CDR2 SQIVND (reference sequence). The V gene end was trimmed by 5 bases and the J gene end by 5 bases; junction bases not matched to a gene: 5. CDR3 region: CASSFRQGGDTQYF. In DNA, the CDR3 is TGTGCCAGTAGTTTCCGACAGGGGGGAGATACGCAGTATTTT.

DNA for the CDR3: TGTGCCAGCAGCGCCAGACAGGGGGTACCCCTCCACTTT. Its translation: CASSARQGVPLHF. This chain links TRBV27 with TRBJ1-6, with TRBD1 matching over 9 bases. The CDR3 has 13 residues. J lost 12 bases, V lost 6 bases, and 6 bases had no gene match. CDR1 is MNHEY and CDR2 is SMNVEV in the germline V gene (reference sequence).

V is TRBV3-1 (or the pseudogene TRBV3-2) and J is TRBJ1-1; D call uncertain. There are 12 residues in the CDR3. Trimming shortened V by 3 bases and J by 8 bases, and 10 bases separated the two germline ends. Germline V gene lookup returns CDR1 LGHDT and CDR2 YNNKEL (reference sequence). DNA for the CDR3: TGTGCCAGCAGCCAGCTTGGCGGGGAAGCTTTCTTT. It codes for CASSQLGGEAFF.

V usage is TRBV18 and J usage is TRBJ1-1, with unresolved D. This CDR3 spans 16 amino acids. Germline-derived CDR1 and CDR2 are KGHSH and LQKENI. V was trimmed by 1 base and J by 0 bases, leaving 12 bases between them. The CDR3 DNA follows: TGTGCCAGCTCACCACGATACCGGTCGGTGAACACTGAAGCTTTCTTT. Its translation is CASSPRYRSVNTEAFF.

The chain employs TRBV30 and TRBJ1-6; D is uncertain. Germline CDR1 GTSNPN, CDR2 SVGIG (reference sequence). Trimming took 2 bases from V and 15 from J, leaving 14 bases between them. This CDR3 has 12 residues. In DNA form, the CDR3 reads TGTGCCTGGAGTTCCGCCCCCCCTAACCTCCACTTT. Protein: CAWSSAPPNLHF.

The gene calls are TRBV18 and TRBJ1-1; D possibly corresponds to TRBD1 (6 bases). Between the trimmed V and J ends, which lost 5 bases and 4 bases, there was a span of 14 bases. This CDR3 comprises 14 residues. Germline CDR1 KGHSH, CDR2 LQKENI. This CDR3 reads CASSIEQGGTEAFF. Here the CDR3 DNA reads TGTGCCAGCTCAATAGAACAGGGTGGCACTGAAGCTTTCTTT.

The V call is TRBV7-2, the J call TRBJ2-1, with 13 positions matching TRBD2. Germline V lookup: CDR1 SGHTA, CDR2 FQGNSA. The CDR3 extends over 14 amino acids. The J segment lost 10 bases and the V segment lost 4 bases, leaving 4 bases of the junction unmatched. Here the CDR3 reads CASSSTSGGHEQFF. The CDR3 DNA reads as TGTGCCAGCAGCTCGACTAGCGGGGGGCACGAGCAGTTCTTC.

The chain couples TRBV7-2 to TRBJ1-2; D uncertain. The CDR3 sequence is 15 residues long. CDR1 and CDR2 from the germline V gene are SGHTA and FQGNSA. Trimming took off 5 bases at V and 8 bases at J, with 21 bases between the two ends. CDR3 in amino acids: CASSGSRRPLPGYTF. The CDR3 DNA is TGTGCCAGCAGCGGGAGTAGGCGGCCACTGCCGGGCTACACCTTC.

V gene TRBV6-5 combines with J gene TRBJ2-5; 14 bases align to TRBD2. The V segment lost 4 bases and the J segment 7 bases; nucleotides outside the gene matches: 8. Germline-derived CDR1 and CDR2 are MNHEY and SVGAGI. This CDR3 has 16 residues. CDR3 sequence: CASSLTSGGGKGTQYF. For the CDR3, the DNA is TGTGCCAGCAGTTTGACTAGCGGGGGGGGTAAGGGGACCCAGTACTTC.

This chain connects TRBV27 to TRBJ1-1, with D maybe TRBD1 (5 bases). Trimming left V 2 bases short and J 8 bases short, with 12 bases between. This CDR3 is 13 amino acids long. Per germline, CDR1 MNHEY and CDR2 SMNVEV (reference sequence). The CDR3 here is CASSLGAGKEAFF. The CDR3 bases are TGTGCCAGCAGTTTAGGGGCAGGGAAAGAAGCTTTCTTT.

The V gene is TRBV3-1 (or the pseudogene TRBV3-2), the J gene TRBJ2-7; 8 positions agree with TRBD2. CDR1 and CDR2 from the germline V gene are LGHDT and YNNKEL (reference sequence). The CDR3 sequence is 15 residues long. The V gene end was trimmed by 3 bases and the J gene end by 5 bases; junction bases not matched to a gene: 9. The CDR3 spells CASSHQREKSHEQYF. The CDR3 DNA follows: TGTGCCAGCAGCCACCAGCGGGAGAAGTCCCACGAGCAGTACTTC.

The genes are TRBV4-3 and TRBJ2-2, with 7 bases identical to TRBD2. V dropped 0 bases and J dropped 9; count of bases not matched to a gene: 4. The CDR3 totals 14 residues. CDR1 and CDR2 (germline): LGHNA, YSLEER. The CDR3 reads CASSQDTSARELFF. CDR3 coding DNA: TGCGCCAGCAGCCAAGATACTAGCGCGAGGGAGCTGTTTTTT.

The chain joins TRBV7-3 to TRBJ2-1; the match to TRBD1 covers 8 bases. V shed 1 base, J shed 15 bases, and the junction held 8 bases outside the gene matches. The CDR3 is 13 residues long. Germline V gives CDR1 SGHTA, CDR2 FQGTGA. The CDR3 DNA follows: TGTGCCAGCAGCTTAAGGCAGGGGGCGACACGGTTCTTC. Protein: CASSLRQGATRFF.

The chain is built from TRBV12-3 or TRBV12-4 and TRBJ2-1; no clear D. The CDR3 consists of 12 residues. V gave up 5 bases and J gave up 7 bases, with 9 bases separating them. CDR3 sequence reads: CASSLSQNEQFF. Here the CDR3 DNA reads TGTGCCAGCAGTCTCTCCCAGAATGAGCAGTTCTTC.

The chain is built from TRBV14 and TRBJ1-2, with D hard to call. V lost 0 bases to trimming and J lost 2 bases, with 4 bases between them. In germline, CDR1 is SGHDN, CDR2 FVKESK. This CDR3 contains 13 residues. The CDR3 nucleotides read TGTGCCAGCAGCCAAGACAGAAACTATGGCTACACCTTC. Its protein is CASSQDRNYGYTF.

V usage is TRBV5-1 and J usage is TRBJ2-2; the D gene is possibly TRBD2 (5 bases). The V end was cut by 4 bases, the J end by 4 bases, with 17 bases between. The CDR3 length is 16 residues. Germline V gives CDR1 SGHRS, CDR2 YFSETQ. The CDR3 reads CASSEQGLASTGELFF. In nucleotides, the CDR3 is TGCGCCAGCAGCGAACAAGGGCTAGCCAGCACCGGGGAGCTGTTTTTT.

This sequence joins TRBV30 and TRBJ1-5, with 9 bases identical to TRBD1. Germline trimming cut 0 bases from V and 4 bases from J; bases unmatched to any gene: 10. The CDR3 is 17 amino acids. Germline loops: CDR1 GTSNPN, CDR2 SVGIG (reference sequence). CDR3 protein: CAWSVPWTGVGNQPQHF. CDR3 nucleotide sequence: TGTGCCTGGAGTGTCCCCTGGACAGGGGTCGGGAATCAGCCCCAGCATTTT.